This T cell receptor beta chain is drawn from a study of shared clonotypes between healthy human individuals. Details on this clone: Other DNA variants within this sample encode the same CDR3.

Germline CDR1 reads SGHRS; CDR2 reads YFSETQ. The ends lost 4 bases at V and 4 bases at J; junction bases unmatched: 5. This CDR3 is built from 14 residues. The protocol was immunoSEQ multiplex PCR, while the TCRdb copy is restricted to in-frame clones and leaves out a portion. The top ten hold roughly 0.36% of the sample, which has 2 million to 2.5 million clones, 85% to 95% seen once. Input material: naive CD4+ T cells from PBMCs. Subset of the sample: CD45RA+ positively selected. V is TRBV5-1 and J is TRBJ1-1; 9 positions match TRBD1. The sequence derives from a man aged 18-30 years in good health. Some clones in this sample may be carry-over from other donors' samples. As DNA, the CDR3 is TGCGCCAGCAGCCGAGGGACAGGGACCACTGAAGCTTTCTTT. Protein: CASSRGTGTTEAFF.